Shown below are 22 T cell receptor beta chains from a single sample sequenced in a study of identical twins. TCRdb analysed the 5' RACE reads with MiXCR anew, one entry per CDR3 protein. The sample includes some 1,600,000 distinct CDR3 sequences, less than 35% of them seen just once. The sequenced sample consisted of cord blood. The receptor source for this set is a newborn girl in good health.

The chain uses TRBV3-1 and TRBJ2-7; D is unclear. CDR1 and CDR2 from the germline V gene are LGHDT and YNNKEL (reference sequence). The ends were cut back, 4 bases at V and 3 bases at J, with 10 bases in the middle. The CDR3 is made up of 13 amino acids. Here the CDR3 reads CASSPIGIYEQYF. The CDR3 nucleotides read TGTGCCAGCAGCCCGATCGGAATCTACGAGCAGTACTTC.

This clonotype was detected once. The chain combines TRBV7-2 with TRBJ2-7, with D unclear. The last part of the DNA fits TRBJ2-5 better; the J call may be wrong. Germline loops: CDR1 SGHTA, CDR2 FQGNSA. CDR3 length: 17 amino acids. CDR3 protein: CASSLKGWVKAWETQYF. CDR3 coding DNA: TGTGCCAGCAGCTTAAAGGGTTGGGTTAAGGCGTGGGAGACCCAGTACTTC.

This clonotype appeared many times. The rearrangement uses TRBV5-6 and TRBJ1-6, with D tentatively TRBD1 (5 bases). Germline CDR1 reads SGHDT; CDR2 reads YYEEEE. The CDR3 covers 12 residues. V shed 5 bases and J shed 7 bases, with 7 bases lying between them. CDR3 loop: CASSWGNSPLHF. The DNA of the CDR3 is TGTGCCAGCAGTTGGGGCAATTCACCCCTCCACTTT.

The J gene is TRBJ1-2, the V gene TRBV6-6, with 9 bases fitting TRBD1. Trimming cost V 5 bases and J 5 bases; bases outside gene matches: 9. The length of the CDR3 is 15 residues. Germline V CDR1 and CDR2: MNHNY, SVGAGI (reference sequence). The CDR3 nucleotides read TGTGCCAGCAGTCCGTCCGGGACAGGGTCTTATGGCTACACCTTC. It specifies CASSPSGTGSYGYTF.

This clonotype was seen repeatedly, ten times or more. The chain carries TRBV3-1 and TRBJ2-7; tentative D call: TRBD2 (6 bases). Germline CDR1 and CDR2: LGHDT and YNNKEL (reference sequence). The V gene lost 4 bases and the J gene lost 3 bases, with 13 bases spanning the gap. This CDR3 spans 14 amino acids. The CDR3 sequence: CASSRDSGSYEQYF. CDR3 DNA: TGTGCCAGCAGCCGTGATAGCGGAAGCTACGAGCAGTACTTC.

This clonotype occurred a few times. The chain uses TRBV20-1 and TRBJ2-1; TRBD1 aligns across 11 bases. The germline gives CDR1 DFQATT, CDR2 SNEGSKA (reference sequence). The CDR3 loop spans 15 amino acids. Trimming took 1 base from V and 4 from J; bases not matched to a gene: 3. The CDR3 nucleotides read TGCAGTGCTAGAGGAGGGGACAGGGGGTACAATGAGCAGTTCTTC. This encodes CSARGGDRGYNEQFF.

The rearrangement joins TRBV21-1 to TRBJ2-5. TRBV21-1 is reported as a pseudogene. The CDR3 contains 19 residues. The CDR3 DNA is TGTGCCAGCAGCAAAGGGGTTAATCTCCAAAAGCCGCACCAAGAGACCCAGTACTTC. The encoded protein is CASSKGVNLQKPHQETQYF.

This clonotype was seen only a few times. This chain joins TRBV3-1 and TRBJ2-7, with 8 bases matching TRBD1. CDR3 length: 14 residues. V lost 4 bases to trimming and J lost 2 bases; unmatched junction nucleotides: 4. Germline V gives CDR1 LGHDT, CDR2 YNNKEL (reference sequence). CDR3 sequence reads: CASSRGQAAYEQYF. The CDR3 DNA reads TGTGCCAGCAGCCGGGGACAGGCCGCCTACGAGCAGTACTTC.

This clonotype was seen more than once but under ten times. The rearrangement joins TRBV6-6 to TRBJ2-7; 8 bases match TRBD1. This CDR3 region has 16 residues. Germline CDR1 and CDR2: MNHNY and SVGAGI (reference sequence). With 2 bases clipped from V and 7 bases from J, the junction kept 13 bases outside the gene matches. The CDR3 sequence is CASSYTGQGRFGEQYF. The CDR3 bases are TGTGCCAGCAGTTACACCGGACAGGGAAGGTTTGGGGAGCAGTACTTC.

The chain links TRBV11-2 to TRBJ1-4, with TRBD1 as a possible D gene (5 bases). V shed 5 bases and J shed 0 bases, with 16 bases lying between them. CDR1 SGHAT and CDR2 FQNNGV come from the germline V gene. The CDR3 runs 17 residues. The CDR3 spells CASSPLQGSATNEKLFF. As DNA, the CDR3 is TGTGCCAGCAGCCCCCTTCAGGGTTCGGCAACTAATGAAAAACTGTTTTTT. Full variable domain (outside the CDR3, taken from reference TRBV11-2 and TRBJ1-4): EAGVAQSPRYKIIEKRQSVAFWCNPISGHATLYWYQQILGQGPKLLIQFQNNGVVDDSQLPKDRFSAERLKGVDSTLKIQPAKLEDSAVYLCASSPLQGSATNEKLFFGSGTQLSVL.

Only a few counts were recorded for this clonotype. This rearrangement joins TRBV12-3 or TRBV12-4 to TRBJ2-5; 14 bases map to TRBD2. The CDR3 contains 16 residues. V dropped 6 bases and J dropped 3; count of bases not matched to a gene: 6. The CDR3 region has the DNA TGTGCCAGCAGCCGATCGACTAGCGGGGGGGAAGAGACCCAGTACTTC. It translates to CASSRSTSGGEETQYF.

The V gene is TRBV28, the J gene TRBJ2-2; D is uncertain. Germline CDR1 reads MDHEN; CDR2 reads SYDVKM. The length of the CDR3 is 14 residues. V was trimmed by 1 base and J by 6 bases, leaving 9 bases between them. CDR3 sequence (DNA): TGTGCCAGCAGTTTATTTAGGACGGCCGGGGAGCTGTTTTTT. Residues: CASSLFRTAGELFF.

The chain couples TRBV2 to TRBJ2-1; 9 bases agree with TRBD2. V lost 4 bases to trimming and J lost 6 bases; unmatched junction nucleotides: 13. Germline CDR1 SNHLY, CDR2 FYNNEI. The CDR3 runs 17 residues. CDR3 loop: CASSGYWIAGASNEQFF. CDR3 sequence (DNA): TGTGCCAGCAGTGGCTATTGGATAGCGGGGGCCAGCAATGAGCAGTTCTTC.

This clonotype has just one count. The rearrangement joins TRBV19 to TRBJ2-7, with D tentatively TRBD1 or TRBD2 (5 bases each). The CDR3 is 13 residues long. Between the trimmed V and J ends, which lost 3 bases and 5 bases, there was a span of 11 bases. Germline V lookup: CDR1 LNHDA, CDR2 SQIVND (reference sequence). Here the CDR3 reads CASSIQGAHEQYF. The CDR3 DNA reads TGTGCCAGTAGTATCCAGGGAGCCCACGAGCAGTACTTC.

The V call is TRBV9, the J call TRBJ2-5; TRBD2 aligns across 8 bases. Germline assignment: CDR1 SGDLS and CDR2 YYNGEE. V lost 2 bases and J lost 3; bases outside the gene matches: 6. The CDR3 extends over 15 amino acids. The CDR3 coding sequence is TGTGCCAGCAGCGTGGGACTAGTAGGGAAAGAGACCCAGTACTTC. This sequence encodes CASSVGLVGKETQYF.

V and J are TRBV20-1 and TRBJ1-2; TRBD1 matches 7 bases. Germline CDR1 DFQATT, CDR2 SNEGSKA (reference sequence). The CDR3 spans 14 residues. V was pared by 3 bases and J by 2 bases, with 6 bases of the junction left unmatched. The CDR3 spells CSASRGQRNYGYTF. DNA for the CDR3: TGCAGTGCTAGCCGGGGACAGCGGAACTATGGCTACACCTTC.

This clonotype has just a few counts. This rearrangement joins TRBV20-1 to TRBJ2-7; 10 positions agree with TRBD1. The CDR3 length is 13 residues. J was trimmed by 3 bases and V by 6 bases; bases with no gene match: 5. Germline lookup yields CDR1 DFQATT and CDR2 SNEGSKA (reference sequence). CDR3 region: CSALGQGIYEQYF. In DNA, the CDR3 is TGCAGTGCCCTGGGACAGGGGATCTACGAGCAGTACTTC.

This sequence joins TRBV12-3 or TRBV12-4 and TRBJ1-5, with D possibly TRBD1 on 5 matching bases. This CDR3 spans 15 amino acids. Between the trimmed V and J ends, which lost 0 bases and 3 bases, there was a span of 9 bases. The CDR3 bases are TGTGCCAGCAGTTTAGCGGCAGGGACCAATCAGCCCCAGCATTTT. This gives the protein CASSLAAGTNQPQHF.

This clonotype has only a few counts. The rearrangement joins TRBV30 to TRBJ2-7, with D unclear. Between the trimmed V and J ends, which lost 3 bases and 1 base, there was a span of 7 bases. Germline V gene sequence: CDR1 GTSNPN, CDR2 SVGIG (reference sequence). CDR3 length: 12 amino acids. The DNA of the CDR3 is TGTGCCTGGAGCGTAGGATCCTACGAGCAGTACTTC. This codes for CAWSVGSYEQYF.

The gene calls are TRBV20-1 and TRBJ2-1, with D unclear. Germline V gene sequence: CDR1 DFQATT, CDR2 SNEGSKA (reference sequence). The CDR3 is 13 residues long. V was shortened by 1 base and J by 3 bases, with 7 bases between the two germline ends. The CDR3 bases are TGCAGTGCTAGAGTCCGGCTCTACAATGAGCAGTTCTTC. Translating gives CSARVRLYNEQFF.

The CDR3 bases are TGTGCCAGCAGCCAAGCTTGGACAGGGCGGAACCGTCCTCAAGAGACCCAGTACTTC. It translates to CASSQAWTGRNRPQETQYF. The chain uses TRBV14 and TRBJ2-5, with 8 bases aligning to TRBD1. J gave up 2 bases and V 1 base, and 15 bases lay outside the gene matches. From germline, CDR1 is SGHDN and CDR2 FVKESK. CDR3 length: 19 amino acids.

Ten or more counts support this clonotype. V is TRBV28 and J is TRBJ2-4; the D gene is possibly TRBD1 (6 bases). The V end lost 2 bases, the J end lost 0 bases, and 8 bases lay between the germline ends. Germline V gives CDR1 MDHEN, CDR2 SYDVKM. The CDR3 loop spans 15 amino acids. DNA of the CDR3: TGTGCCAGCAGTTTACAGGGGCGAGCCAAAAACATTCAGTACTTC. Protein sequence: CASSLQGRAKNIQYF.